The 26 T cell receptor beta chains reported below all come from one sample, sequenced in a study of blood T cell repertoires in COVID-19. Sequencing used immunoSEQ multiplex PCR; TCRdb keeps in-frame clones, though not all of them. This sample carries 350,000 to 550,000 clones, more than 80% of them seen once, and the ten largest clones take around 1.1%. Material for sequencing was PBMCs or T cells enriched from blood (not recorded which). The receptors originated from a man aged 30-40 years who had recovered from COVID-19.

This chain links TRBV14 with TRBJ2-5; 9 positions match TRBD2. The CDR3 contains 18 residues. CDR1 SGHDN and CDR2 FVKESK come from the germline V gene. Losses at the gene ends were 1 base for V and 0 bases for J; bases not matched to a gene: 9. CDR3 DNA sequence: TGTGCCAGCAGCCAAGGATATAGCGGGAGAATCTACCAAGAGACCCAGTACTTC. This codes for CASSQGYSGRIYQETQYF.

The chain combines TRBV18 with TRBJ2-1, with 13 bases fitting TRBD2. Looked up from germline, CDR1 is KGHSH and CDR2 is LQKENI. The trim removed 3 bases at V and 5 bases at J, leaving 4 bases unmatched. The CDR3 contains 16 residues. This chain's CDR3 is CASSPPLAGGDNEQFF. As DNA, the CDR3 is TGTGCCAGCTCACCGCCACTAGCGGGAGGGGACAATGAGCAGTTCTTC.

The V gene is TRBV7-9, the J gene TRBJ1-1, with a weak D call TRBD1 (6 bases). Germline loops: CDR1 SEHNR, CDR2 FQNEAQ (reference sequence). This CDR3 has 11 amino acids. V lost 6 bases and J 8 bases, leaving 10 bases between the germline ends. CDR3 coding DNA: TGTGCCAGCAGTAAGGGACAAGAAGCTTTCTTT. Translation: CASSKGQEAFF.

CDR3 coding DNA: TGTGCCAGCAGCTCTCAGGGGCGGTCCTACGAGCAGTACTTC. This codes for CASSSQGRSYEQYF. J is TRBJ2-7 and V is TRBV9; D might be TRBD1 (6 bases). The CDR3 has 14 amino acids. V was pared by 4 bases and J by 1 base, with 12 bases between. From germline, CDR1 is SGDLS and CDR2 YYNGEE.

This rearrangement joins TRBV6-5 to TRBJ1-4, with a tentative D call TRBD1 (5 bases). Germline CDR1 MNHEY, CDR2 SVGAGI. V was cut by 4 bases and J by 7 bases, with 13 bases left in between. This CDR3 region has 14 residues. The CDR3 DNA is TGTGCCAGCAGTTTAACCAGGGATTCTGAAAAACTGTTTTTT. It encodes CASSLTRDSEKLFF.

V gene TRBV19 combines with J gene TRBJ1-1; D gene uncertain. V lost 3 bases and J lost 1, with 6 bases in between. Germline CDR1 and CDR2: LNHDA and SQIVND (reference sequence). This CDR3 spans 13 amino acids. The CDR3 nucleotides are TGTGCCAGTAGTATTGAGGGGAACACTGAAGCTTTCTTT. It translates to CASSIEGNTEAFF.

The genes are TRBV5-1 and TRBJ1-3, with 11 bases aligning to TRBD1. The V segment lost 0 bases and the J segment 4 bases; nucleotides outside the gene matches: 9. The germline gives CDR1 SGHRS, CDR2 YFSETQ. The CDR3 is made up of 18 amino acids. CDR3: CASSLAGDRGYGGNTIYF. The DNA of the CDR3 is TGCGCCAGCAGCTTGGCCGGGGACAGGGGGTATGGAGGAAACACCATATATTTT.

This rearrangement joins TRBV7-8 to TRBJ1-1, with 7 bases lining up with TRBD1. The ends lost 4 bases at V and 3 bases at J; junction bases unmatched: 8. CDR3 size: 15 residues. Germline V lookup: CDR1 SGHVS, CDR2 FQNEAQ. In DNA, the CDR3 is TGTGCCAGCAGCTACCAGACAGGGCTAGACACTGAAGCTTTCTTT. It yields the protein CASSYQTGLDTEAFF.

This chain links TRBV11-2 with TRBJ1-4; D call uncertain. Germline assignment: CDR1 SGHAT and CDR2 FQNNGV. Between the trimmed V and J ends, which lost 5 bases and 5 bases, there was a span of 9 bases. The CDR3 is 13 residues long. The CDR3 spells CASSPGRNEKLFF. The DNA of the CDR3 is TGTGCCAGCAGCCCCGGCAGGAATGAAAAACTGTTTTTT.

This rearrangement joins TRBV19 to TRBJ1-6; TRBD1 agrees at 7 bases. The CDR3 runs 15 residues. The ends lost 6 bases at V and 0 bases at J; junction bases unmatched: 2. Germline V CDR1 and CDR2: LNHDA, SQIVND (reference sequence). The CDR3 nucleotides read TGTGCCAGTAGGGACAGGAGCTCCTATAATTCACCCCTCCACTTT. Protein: CASRDRSSYNSPLHF.

The chain combines TRBV3-1 (or the pseudogene TRBV3-2) with TRBJ1-1; D ambiguous. The germline gives CDR1 LGHDT, CDR2 YNNKEL (reference sequence). CDR3 length: 13 amino acids. Between the trimmed V and J ends, which lost 4 bases and 5 bases, there was a span of 11 bases. CDR3 sequence (DNA): TGTGCCAGCAGCCCAGGCGTGGGTACTGAAGCTTTCTTT. It encodes CASSPGVGTEAFF.

The chain couples TRBV28 to TRBJ1-2; D remains unclear. The CDR3 runs 15 residues. Germline CDR1 is MDHEN and CDR2 is SYDVKM. V was cut by 5 bases and J by 1 base, with 14 bases left in between. The CDR3 sequence: CASSPHLAFNYGYTF. Here the CDR3 DNA reads TGTGCCAGCAGTCCCCATTTGGCATTTAACTATGGCTACACCTTC.

J is TRBJ2-7 and V is TRBV7-9; D remains unclear. Germline CDR1 and CDR2: SEHNR and FQNEAQ (reference sequence). Trimming shortened V by 5 bases and J by 2 bases, and 13 bases separated the two germline ends. The CDR3 runs to 14 residues. CDR3 in amino acids: CASSRGQMTYEQYF. In DNA, the CDR3 is TGTGCCAGCAGCCGCGGTCAGATGACCTACGAGCAGTACTTC. Complete variable domain (other parts from reference TRBV7-9 and TRBJ2-7): DTGVSQNPRHKITKRGQNVTFRCDPISEHNRLYWYRQTLGQGPEFLTYFQNEAQLEKSRLLSDRFSAERPKGSFSTLEIQRTEQGDSAMYLCASSRGQMTYEQYFGPGTRLTVT.

On this clone: This sample also contains other DNA sequences that code for the same CDR3. V usage is TRBV5-1 and J usage is TRBJ1-6; a possible D gene is TRBD1 (6 bases). V dropped 0 bases and J dropped 7 bases, with 8 bases sitting between them. This CDR3 region has 14 residues. Germline CDR1 and CDR2: SGHRS and YFSETQ. This chain's CDR3 is CASSLDRENSPLHF. As DNA, the CDR3 is TGCGCCAGCAGCTTGGACAGGGAAAATTCACCCCTCCACTTT.

This chain joins TRBV4-2 and TRBJ2-7; TRBD2 is a possible D gene (6 bases). Germline CDR1 is LGHNA and CDR2 is YNFKEQ. V lost 5 bases to trimming and J lost 3 bases, with 20 bases between them. CDR3 size: 16 residues. Written as DNA, the CDR3 is TGTGCCAGCAGCAAAGCGGGTCAAGCCGGGAGCTACGAGCAGTACTTC. Translation: CASSKAGQAGSYEQYF.

This chain uses TRBV3-1 (or the pseudogene TRBV3-2) with TRBJ1-1; D is ambiguous. V was clipped by 1 base and J by 4 bases, with 10 bases between them. Germline values: CDR1 LGHDT, CDR2 YNNKEL (reference sequence). The CDR3 spans 14 residues. The CDR3 protein is CASSQGERATEAFF. The CDR3 DNA reads as TGTGCCAGCAGCCAAGGTGAGAGGGCCACTGAAGCTTTCTTT.

This chain links TRBV28 with TRBJ2-1, with a possible D match to TRBD2 (6 bases). The CDR3 has 17 residues. The germline V gene encodes CDR1 MDHEN and CDR2 SYDVKM. Deletions cut 4 bases from V and 6 bases from J, with 22 bases between. CDR3 residues: CASSSPWGSGLLNEQFF. CDR3 DNA: TGTGCCAGCAGTTCCCCTTGGGGGAGCGGACTACTCAATGAGCAGTTCTTC.

V is TRBV2 and J is TRBJ2-7, with 12 bases matching TRBD2. The CDR3 has 15 residues. CDR1 is SNHLY, CDR2 FYNNEI, per germline. The V gene end was trimmed by 6 bases and the J gene end by 5 bases; junction bases not matched to a gene: 8. The CDR3 bases are TGTGCCAGCAGCCTGGGGCTAGCGGGAGGGGACGAGCAGTACTTC. This sequence encodes CASSLGLAGGDEQYF.

This chain joins TRBV12-5 and TRBJ1-2, with a tentative D call TRBD1 (5 bases). The CDR3 runs 13 residues. CDR1 LGHNT and CDR2 FRNRAP come from the germline V gene. Trimming removed 6 bases at V and 4 bases at J, with 12 bases between. DNA of the CDR3: TGTGCTAGTGGCCGGGGGGAACTCTATGGCTACACCTTC. It is translated as CASGRGELYGYTF.

The V call is TRBV30, the J call TRBJ2-5; the D is unclear. Germline CDR1 GTSNPN, CDR2 SVGIG (reference sequence). V lost 5 bases and J lost 2, with 12 bases in between. The CDR3 contains 13 residues. The CDR3 DNA reads as TGTGCCTGGGCTAATTCATATCAAGAGACCCAGTACTTC. This codes for CAWANSYQETQYF.

The J gene is TRBJ1-1, the V gene TRBV27, with D tentatively TRBD1 (5 bases). The V and J ends lost 9 bases and 5 bases respectively, with 19 bases between them. The CDR3 is made up of 14 amino acids. CDR1 MNHEY and CDR2 SMNVEV come from the germline V gene (reference sequence). The CDR3: CASKGLGDLTEAFF. Here the CDR3 DNA reads TGTGCCAGTAAGGGGTTAGGGGATTTAACTGAAGCTTTCTTT.

The rearrangement links TRBV27 to TRBJ2-1, with 7 bases identical to TRBD2. The J segment lost 10 bases and the V segment lost 3 bases, leaving 12 bases of the junction unmatched. The CDR3 totals 15 residues. From germline, CDR1 is MNHEY and CDR2 SMNVEV (reference sequence). CDR3 protein: CASSFGGGPIREQFF. In DNA, the CDR3 is TGTGCCAGCAGTTTTGGCGGGGGACCGATTAGGGAGCAGTTCTTC.

The chain's CDR3 is CASSQGDTSSYEQYF. CDR3 nucleotides: TGCGCCAGCAGCCAGGGGGACACCAGCTCCTACGAGCAGTACTTC. The V and J genes are TRBV4-1 and TRBJ2-7, with a weak D call TRBD1 (6 bases). This CDR3 contains 15 residues. In germline, CDR1 is MGHRA, CDR2 YSYEKL. V was cut by 3 bases and J by 0 bases, with 12 bases left in between.

This chain joins TRBV10-2 and TRBJ2-3, with 9 bases matching TRBD2. This CDR3 has 16 amino acids. CDR1 WSHSY and CDR2 SAAADI come from the germline V gene. With V trimmed by 3 bases and J by 4 bases, 8 bases remained unmatched. CDR3 sequence (DNA): TGCGCCAGCAGTGACCGGCGCGGGAGGGCCCCAGATACGCAGTATTTT. It specifies CASSDRRGRAPDTQYF.

The rearrangement uses TRBV7-6 and TRBJ2-3; 8 nucleotides match TRBD2. This CDR3 has 18 residues. The ends lost 0 bases at V and 2 bases at J; junction bases unmatched: 10. Germline V gene data show CDR1 as SGHVS and CDR2 as FNYEAQ. The CDR3 region has the DNA TGTGCCAGCAGCTTAGCGAGGTTTAGCGGGACTCCCACAGATACGCAGTATTTT. Residues: CASSLARFSGTPTDTQYF.

This clone was seen a single time. CDR3 coding DNA: TGTGCCAGCCGCCACCAAACAGGGCGGGAAGCTTTCTTT. This encodes CASRHQTGREAFF. The genes are TRBV6-5 and TRBJ1-1; tentatively, D is TRBD1 (6 bases). From germline, CDR1 is MNHEY and CDR2 SVGAGI. V was cut by 8 bases and J by 8 bases, with 18 bases left in between. The CDR3 is made up of 13 amino acids.